Following are 25 T cell receptor beta chains from one sample sequenced in a study of Ad26.COV2.S vaccination and SARS-CoV-2 variants. Treatment meaning: some 20 received Ad26.COV2.S at low or high dose, single or two shots; about 5 received placebo; per-sample allocation not given. On day 63 after the first injection, vaccine and placebo recipients gave samples. Repertoires were generated with immunoSEQ multiplex PCR, while TCRdb's copy carries only in-frame clones and drops some. The table has 380,000 or so clones, roughly 90% seen once. Specimen: peripheral blood, collected in a trial of Ad26.COV2.S vaccine versus placebo. The receptors shown here come from a person aged 18-60 years who received the Ad26.COV2.S COVID-19 vaccine or a placebo.

This clone was observed once. The V call is TRBV12-5, the J call TRBJ1-4, with D possibly being TRBD1 (5 bases). This CDR3 spans 14 amino acids. Germline V gives CDR1 LGHNT, CDR2 FRNRAP. V lost 6 bases and J lost 5, with 13 bases in between. In DNA, the CDR3 is TGTGCTAGTGGAAATGCGCCAGGGAATGAAAAACTGTTTTTT. Translation: CASGNAPGNEKLFF.

This clone was counted a few times. This rearrangement joins TRBV11-3 to TRBJ1-1; D is undetermined. V lost 3 bases, J lost 2 bases, and 7 bases lay in between. The CDR3 has 13 amino acids. CDR1 and CDR2 from the germline V gene are SGHNT and YENEEA. CDR3 sequence: CASSFGPNTEAFF. DNA for the CDR3: TGTGCCAGCAGCTTTGGGCCCAACACTGAAGCTTTCTTT.

The rearrangement uses TRBV5-8 and TRBJ2-2; 10 bases fit TRBD1. CDR3 length: 16 amino acids. Germline CDR1 SGHTS, CDR2 YDEGEE. V was clipped by 4 bases and J by 3 bases; unmatched bases: 6. Written as DNA, the CDR3 is TGTGCCAGCAGCCGAGGGGACAGGGGAGACACCGGGGAGCTGTTTTTT. Amino acids: CASSRGDRGDTGELFF. The full variable domain, with the rest looked up from reference TRBV5-8 and TRBJ2-2, is EAGVTQSPTHLIKTRGQQATLRCSPISGHTSVYWYQQALGLGLQFLLWYDEGEERNRGNFPPRFSGRQFPNYSSELNVNALELEDSALYLCASSRGDRGDTGELFFGEGSRLTVL.

The chain recombines TRBV7-9 with TRBJ2-3; D may be TRBD2 (6 bases). There are 15 residues in the CDR3. Germline-derived CDR1 and CDR2 are SEHNR and FQNEAQ (reference sequence). Trimming removed 5 bases from V and 5 bases from J, with 17 bases in between. CDR3 nucleotide sequence: TGTGCCAGCAGCCCCTGGGAGTCGGGGGTAGATACGCAGTATTTT. Its translation is CASSPWESGVDTQYF.

The chain's CDR3 is CASHSGSYGYTF. CDR3 DNA sequence: TGTGCCTCCCATAGCGGAAGCTATGGCTACACCTTC. The genes are TRBV30 and TRBJ1-2; D gene uncertain. The V and J ends lost 7 bases and 4 bases respectively, with 13 bases between them. The germline gives CDR1 GTSNPN, CDR2 SVGIG (reference sequence). There are 12 residues in the CDR3.

The rearrangement links TRBV7-9 to TRBJ1-5, with D possibly matching TRBD1 (5 bases). This CDR3 has 13 amino acids. The V gene lost 5 bases and the J gene lost 2 bases, with 7 bases spanning the gap. Germline loops: CDR1 SEHNR, CDR2 FQNEAQ (reference sequence). The CDR3 loop is CASSRDRNQPQHF. CDR3 nucleotide sequence: TGTGCCAGCAGCCGGGACCGCAATCAGCCCCAGCATTTT.

J is TRBJ1-5 and V is TRBV27; D remains unclear. Germline values: CDR1 MNHEY, CDR2 SMNVEV (reference sequence). This CDR3 is built from 15 residues. Trimming took 2 bases from V and 4 from J, leaving 12 bases between them. The CDR3: CASSLAGRANQPQHF. In DNA, the CDR3 is TGTGCCAGCAGTTTAGCCGGGCGGGCTAATCAGCCCCAGCATTTT.

The chain uses TRBV24-1 and TRBJ2-5; the D is unclear. Germline CDR1 KGHDR, CDR2 SFDVKD. The CDR3 extends over 13 amino acids. V was cut by 3 bases and J by 3 bases, with 7 bases left in between. CDR3 sequence: CATSDGGKETQYF. In DNA, the CDR3 is TGTGCCACCAGTGATGGTGGGAAAGAGACCCAGTACTTC.

This clone was detected only a few times. V is TRBV18 and J is TRBJ1-5, with D possibly TRBD1 on 6 matching bases. V gave up 4 bases and J gave up 6 bases, with 13 bases separating them. Germline V gene data show CDR1 as KGHSH and CDR2 as LQKENI. There are 14 residues in the CDR3. The CDR3 sequence is CASSLQGTGQPQHF. CDR3 coding DNA: TGTGCCAGCTCACTGCAGGGGACGGGTCAGCCCCAGCATTTT.

The rearrangement uses TRBV5-1 and TRBJ1-1, with D perhaps matching TRBD1 (5 bases). This CDR3 region has 17 residues. V lost 6 bases, J lost 2 bases, and 23 bases lay in between. Germline V gives CDR1 SGHRS, CDR2 YFSETQ. In nucleotides, the CDR3 is TGCGCCAGCACCCCCGTCGTTGGTATCGGGGGAAACACTGAAGCTTTCTTT. Protein sequence: CASTPVVGIGGNTEAFF.

This rearrangement joins TRBV5-1 to TRBJ1-4; D is perhaps TRBD1 (6 bases). V was pared by 1 base and J by 10 bases, with 14 bases between. The CDR3 is 14 amino acids. From germline, CDR1 is SGHRS and CDR2 YFSETQ. The CDR3 here is CASSLFGGVPKLFF. CDR3 nucleotide sequence: TGCGCCAGCAGCTTGTTCGGGGGCGTTCCAAAACTGTTTTTT.

The chain employs TRBV19 and TRBJ2-6; 7 bases are a match to TRBD1. The junction had 8 bases not matched to a gene; V was cut back by 8 bases and J by 4 bases. The V gene's germline CDR1 is LNHDA and CDR2 SQIVND (reference sequence). This CDR3 has 15 amino acids. In DNA form, the CDR3 reads TGTGCCAGTCTAACAGGGGATCCCGGGGCCAACGTCCTGACTTTC. Translation gives CASLTGDPGANVLTF. Full variable domain (rest looked up from reference TRBV19 and TRBJ2-6): DGGITQSPKYLFRKEGQNVTLSCEQNLNHDAMYWYRQDPGQGLRLIYYSQIVNDFQKGDIAEGYSVSREKKESFPLTVTSAQKNPTAFYLCASLTGDPGANVLTFGAGSRLTVL.

The chain employs TRBV7-9 and TRBJ1-6; 7 bases are a match to TRBD1. Trimming at V came to 4 bases and at J to 6 bases, leaving 9 bases not matched to a gene. CDR3 length: 16 residues. Germline V gene lookup returns CDR1 SEHNR and CDR2 FQNEAQ (reference sequence). The CDR3 loop reads CASSSSGQPFNSPLHF. The CDR3 DNA is TGTGCCAGCAGCTCATCGGGACAGCCATTTAATTCACCCCTCCACTTT.

The CDR3 coding sequence is TGTGCCAGCAGCTTTGGGACAGGGACCGCGGGGTCAAGGGAGCAGTACTTC. Amino acid sequence: CASSFGTGTAGSREQYF. This sequence joins TRBV5-5 and TRBJ2-7, with 9 bases fitting TRBD1. The V gene's germline CDR1 is SGHKS and CDR2 YYEKEE (reference sequence). V trimming: 2 bases; J trimming: 7 bases; junction bases outside the gene matches: 16. The CDR3 has 17 residues.

The gene calls are TRBV9 and TRBJ2-1; 9 positions match TRBD2. Germline CDR1 reads SGDLS; CDR2 reads YYNGEE. The CDR3 is 15 amino acids. The trim removed 0 bases at V and 4 bases at J, leaving 2 bases unmatched. The CDR3 is CASSVVSGSYNEQFF. CDR3 nucleotide sequence: TGTGCCAGCAGCGTAGTTAGCGGGAGTTACAATGAGCAGTTCTTC.

V gene TRBV27 combines with J gene TRBJ2-5; perhaps TRBD1 as D (6 bases). V lost 3 bases to trimming and J lost 4 bases, with 15 bases between them. The CDR3 is made up of 15 amino acids. Germline V gene data show CDR1 as MNHEY and CDR2 as SMNVEV (reference sequence). The CDR3 reads CASSFQGTERETQYF. CDR3 nucleotides: TGTGCCAGCAGTTTCCAGGGGACCGAAAGAGAGACCCAGTACTTC.

The rearrangement links TRBV6-5 to TRBJ1-4; 10 bases map to TRBD1. Germline CDR1 MNHEY, CDR2 SVGAGI. CDR3 length equals 13 residues. Trimming cost V 10 bases and J 6 bases; bases outside gene matches: 5. DNA of the CDR3: TGTGCCACCCTGGACAGGGGGTATGAAAAACTGTTTTTT. This translates into CATLDRGYEKLFF.

V is TRBV7-2 and J is TRBJ2-6; no firm D call. V lost 2 bases and J 3 bases, leaving 8 bases between the germline ends. CDR3 length equals 15 residues. The V gene's germline CDR1 is SGHTA and CDR2 FQGNSA. The CDR3 loop reads CASSLRLGGANVLTF. As DNA, the CDR3 is TGTGCCAGCAGCTTAAGATTGGGTGGGGCCAACGTCCTGACTTTC. The variable domain in full, completed from reference TRBV7-2 and TRBJ2-6, reads GAGVSQSPSNKVTEKGKDVELRCDPISGHTALYWYRQSLGQGLEFLIYFQGNSAPDKSGLPSDRFSAERTGGSVSTLTIQRTQQEDSAVYLCASSLRLGGANVLTFGAGSRLTVL.

This chain uses TRBV5-1 with TRBJ1-6; D may be TRBD1 (6 bases). CDR3 length equals 15 residues. V was cut by 1 base and J by 6 bases, with 11 bases left in between. Germline-derived CDR1 and CDR2 are SGHRS and YFSETQ. CDR3 sequence (DNA): TGCGCCAGCAGCTTGACGCAGGGGACTAATTCACCCCTCCACTTT. Its protein product is CASSLTQGTNSPLHF.

The chain has TRBV5-1 and TRBJ1-1; possibly TRBD1 for D (6 bases). The length of the CDR3 is 16 residues. V dropped 1 base and J dropped 0 bases, with 13 bases sitting between them. Germline CDR1 and CDR2: SGHRS and YFSETQ. CDR3 loop: CASSLIFGQMNTEAFF. In DNA form, the CDR3 reads TGCGCCAGCAGCTTGATTTTCGGACAGATGAACACTGAAGCTTTCTTT.

The rearrangement links TRBV6-2 or TRBV6-3 to TRBJ2-2; D is ambiguous. Germline V gene lookup returns CDR1 MNHEY and CDR2 SVGEGT. The V end lost 6 bases, the J end lost 3 bases, and 11 bases lay between the germline ends. The CDR3 is made up of 14 amino acids. CDR3 sequence: CASSRGRDTGELFF. In DNA form, the CDR3 reads TGTGCCAGCAGCAGAGGACGGGACACCGGGGAGCTGTTTTTT.

The genes are TRBV7-9 and TRBJ2-6; 7 nucleotides match TRBD1. CDR1 is SEHNR, CDR2 FQNEAQ, per germline (reference sequence). With 1 base clipped from V and 2 bases from J, the junction kept 2 bases outside the gene matches. This CDR3 has 16 residues. The CDR3: CASSLDRGTGANVLTF. CDR3 in DNA: TGTGCCAGCAGCTTAGACAGGGGTACTGGGGCCAACGTCCTGACTTTC.

This clone was recorded only once. The chain carries TRBV23-1 and TRBJ1-5, with 7 nucleotides matching TRBD1. TRBV23-1 is marked as an open reading frame, function uncertain. The CDR3 is 19 residues long. J gave up 4 bases and V 11 bases, and 26 bases lay outside the gene matches. CDR3 sequence reads: CAARPPDGTAFPGNQPQHF. The DNA of the CDR3 is TGCGCCGCCAGACCCCCTGACGGGACAGCTTTCCCCGGAAATCAGCCCCAGCATTTT.

This sequence joins TRBV4-3 and TRBJ2-5; D not certain. This CDR3 spans 13 amino acids. Germline V CDR1 and CDR2: LGHNA, YSLEER. Trimming pared 3 bases from V and 0 bases from J, leaving 5 bases between. CDR3: CASSHTNQETQYF. For the CDR3, the DNA is TGCGCCAGCAGCCACACAAACCAAGAGACCCAGTACTTC.

The chain couples TRBV5-1 to TRBJ1-2; 8 bases map to TRBD1. Per the germline V gene, CDR1 is SGHRS and CDR2 is YFSETQ. The CDR3 sequence is 14 residues long. J gave up 8 bases and V 4 bases, and 10 bases lay outside the gene matches. For the CDR3, the DNA is TGCGCCAGCAGCCCGGACAGGGATAAGAGGGGCTACACCTTC. This sequence encodes CASSPDRDKRGYTF.